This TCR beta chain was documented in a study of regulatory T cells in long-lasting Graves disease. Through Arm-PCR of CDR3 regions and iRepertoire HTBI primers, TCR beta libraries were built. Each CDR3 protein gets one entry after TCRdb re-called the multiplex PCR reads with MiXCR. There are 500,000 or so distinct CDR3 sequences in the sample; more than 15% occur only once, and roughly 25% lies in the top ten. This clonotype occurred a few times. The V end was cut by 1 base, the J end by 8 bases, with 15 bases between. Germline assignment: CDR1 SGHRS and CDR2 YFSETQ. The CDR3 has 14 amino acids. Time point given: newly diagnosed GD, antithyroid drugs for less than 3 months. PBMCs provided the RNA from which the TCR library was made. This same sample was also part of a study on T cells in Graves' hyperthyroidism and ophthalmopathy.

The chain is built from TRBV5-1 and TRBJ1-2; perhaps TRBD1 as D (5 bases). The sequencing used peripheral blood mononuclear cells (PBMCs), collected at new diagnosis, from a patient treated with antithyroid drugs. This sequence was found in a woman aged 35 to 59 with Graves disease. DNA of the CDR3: TGCGCCAGCAGCTTGAGGGGCGGACAACTGGGCTACACCTTC. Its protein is CASSLRGGQLGYTF.